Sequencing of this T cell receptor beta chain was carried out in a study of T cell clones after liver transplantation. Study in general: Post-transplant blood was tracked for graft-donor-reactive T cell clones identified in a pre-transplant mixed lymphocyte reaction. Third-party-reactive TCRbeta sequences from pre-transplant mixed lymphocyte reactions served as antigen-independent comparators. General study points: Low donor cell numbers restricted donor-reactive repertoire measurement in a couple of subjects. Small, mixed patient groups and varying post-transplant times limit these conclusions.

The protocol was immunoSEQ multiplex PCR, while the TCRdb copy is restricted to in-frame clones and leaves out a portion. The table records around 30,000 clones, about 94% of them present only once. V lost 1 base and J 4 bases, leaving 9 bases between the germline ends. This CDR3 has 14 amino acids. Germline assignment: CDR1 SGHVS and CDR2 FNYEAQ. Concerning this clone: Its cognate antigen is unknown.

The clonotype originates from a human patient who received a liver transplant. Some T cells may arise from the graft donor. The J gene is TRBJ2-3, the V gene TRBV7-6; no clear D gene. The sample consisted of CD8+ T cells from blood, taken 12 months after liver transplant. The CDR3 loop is CASSLEATPDTQYF. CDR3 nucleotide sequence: TGTGCCAGCAGCTTAGAGGCTACTCCAGATACGCAGTATTTT. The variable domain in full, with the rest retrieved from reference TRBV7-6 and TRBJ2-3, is GAGVSQSPRYKVTKRGQDVALRCDPISGHVSLYWYRQALGQGPEFLTYFNYEAQQDKSGLPNDRFSAERPEGSISTLTIQRTEQRDSAMYRCASSLEATPDTQYFGPGTRLTVL.